A single sample is the source of the 2 T cell receptor beta chains below, sequenced in a study of shared clonotypes between healthy human individuals. The assay was immunoSEQ multiplex PCR, and TCRdb's table has in-frame clones only and misses some. The table has 2 million to 3 million clones, 93% seen once. The sample comprised naive CD4+ T cells from PBMCs. The subset here: CD45RA+ positively selected. These receptors all come from a man aged 18 to 29 in good health. Some clones in this sample may be carry-over from other donors' samples.

The chain couples TRBV10-1 to TRBJ2-7, with 10 bases that match TRBD2. Germline CDR1 reads WNHNN; CDR2 reads SYGVQD (reference sequence). This CDR3 has 16 residues. Trimming removed 0 bases from V and 3 bases from J; junction bases left unmatched: 5. This CDR3 is CASSESLAGDDYEQYF. The CDR3 DNA sequence: TGCGCCAGCAGTGAGTCGCTAGCGGGAGATGACTACGAGCAGTACTTC.

V usage is TRBV4-2 and J usage is TRBJ2-1, with 13 nucleotides matching TRBD2. Germline V gives CDR1 LGHNA, CDR2 YNFKEQ. This CDR3 is built from 15 residues. The V and J ends lost 4 bases and 10 bases, in that order; junction bases with no gene match: 7. CDR3 loop: CASSPLAGGPEEQFF. CDR3 coding DNA: TGTGCCAGCAGCCCACTAGCGGGAGGGCCGGAGGAGCAGTTCTTC.